The 6 T cell receptor beta chains listed next were all sequenced from one sample in a study of regulatory T cells in long-lasting Graves disease. Time point here: newly diagnosed GD, antithyroid drugs for less than 3 months. Researchers made the TCR library from RNA that was extracted from PBMCs. In building TCR beta libraries, iRepertoire HTBI primers were used together with Arm-PCR of CDR3 regions. MiXCR, applied by TCRdb to the multiplex PCR reads, yields one record per CDR3 protein. Of hundreds of thousands of distinct CDR3 sequences listed, around 15% are singletons. This material consisted of peripheral blood mononuclear cells (PBMCs), taken at new diagnosis, from a patient treated with antithyroid drugs. Receptors were obtained from a female donor with Graves disease.

This clonotype was counted a few times. V is TRBV4-1 and J is TRBJ1-5, with TRBD1 matching over 7 bases. Germline lookup yields CDR1 MGHRA and CDR2 YSYEKL. The CDR3 has 15 amino acids. Trimming removed 1 base from V and 6 bases from J; junction bases left unmatched: 6. The CDR3 spells CASSQGQGVGQPQHF. CDR3 sequence (DNA): TGCGCCAGCAGCCAAGGACAGGGAGTGGGTCAGCCCCAGCATTTT.

This clonotype was picked up many times. The chain combines TRBV4-3 with TRBJ2-1; 7 nucleotides align to TRBD2. V lost 5 bases and J lost 8; bases outside the gene matches: 6. Per the germline V gene, CDR1 is LGHNA and CDR2 is YSLEER. The CDR3 spans 13 residues. CDR3 in DNA: TGCGCCAGCAGCTCATGGGGGGGGTATGAGCAGTTCTTC. This translates into CASSSWGGYEQFF.

Many counts were recorded for this clonotype. The CDR3: CASSLSRVTQYF. CDR3 nucleotide sequence: TGTGCCAGCAGCCTTTCACGCGTTACGCAGTATTTT. This chain connects TRBV12-3 or TRBV12-4 to TRBJ2-3, with D unclear. There are 12 residues in the CDR3. Trimming cost V 6 bases and J 8 bases, with 12 bases left between them.

This chain uses TRBV7-2 with TRBJ2-1; 9 positions agree with TRBD2. CDR1 is SGHTA and CDR2 is FQGNSA in the germline V gene. The V segment lost 0 bases and the J segment 7 bases; nucleotides outside the gene matches: 7. The CDR3 is 16 amino acids. CDR3 DNA: TGTACCAGCAGCTTAGCGGGCGGGAGGGCCATTAATGAGCAGTTCTTC. Translating it yields CTSSLAGGRAINEQFF.

The chain uses TRBV2 and TRBJ2-1, with TRBD2 identical over 10 bases. The germline CDR1 and CDR2 sequences are SNHLY and FYNNEI. After removal of 6 bases from V and 3 bases from J, the junction contained 8 bases not matched to a gene. The CDR3 totals 16 residues. CDR3 coding DNA: TGTGCCAGCAGCCGGAAGCTAGCGGGAGACTACAATGAGCAGTTCTTC. Protein: CASSRKLAGDYNEQFF. The complete variable domain, with remaining parts taken from reference TRBV2 and TRBJ2-1, reads EPEVTQTPSHQVTQMGQEVILRCVPISNHLYFYWYRQILGQKVEFLVSFYNNEISEKSEIFDDQFSVERPDGSNFTLKIRSTKLEDSAMYFCASSRKLAGDYNEQFFGPGTRLTVL.

This clonotype was observed many times. The V gene is TRBV20-1, the J gene TRBJ1-2; unclear D gene. With 5 bases removed from V and 1 base from J, the gap between germline ends came to 14 bases. This CDR3 region has 14 residues. Germline lookup yields CDR1 DFQATT and CDR2 SNEGSKA (reference sequence). The CDR3 here is CSAYRDYHNYGYTF. The CDR3 DNA reads as TGCAGTGCTTACCGAGACTACCATAACTATGGCTACACCTTC.